The TCR beta chain under discussion was sequenced for a study of T cells in localized non-small cell lung cancer. Study-level results: In adjacent lung appeared a median roughly 56 of the top 100 tumor clones.

TCRdb's table, derived via immunoSEQ multiplex PCR, lists solely in-frame clones and lacks some. The sample shows about 35,000 clones, approximately 90% of them seen only once. A single count supports this clone. Its antigen is unknown. The CDR3 totals 14 residues. Germline CDR1 reads KGHSH; CDR2 reads LQKENI. V trimming: 8 bases; J trimming: 7 bases; junction bases outside the gene matches: 5. This clonotype was sampled from an older female donor with stage II lung adenocarcinoma. J is TRBJ2-1 and V is TRBV18, with 13 positions matching TRBD2. Sequenced material: peripheral blood mononuclear cells, taken before any cancer treatment. The CDR3 is CASDTSGGANEQFF. The CDR3 DNA sequence: TGTGCCAGCGACACTAGCGGGGGGGCGAATGAGCAGTTCTTC.